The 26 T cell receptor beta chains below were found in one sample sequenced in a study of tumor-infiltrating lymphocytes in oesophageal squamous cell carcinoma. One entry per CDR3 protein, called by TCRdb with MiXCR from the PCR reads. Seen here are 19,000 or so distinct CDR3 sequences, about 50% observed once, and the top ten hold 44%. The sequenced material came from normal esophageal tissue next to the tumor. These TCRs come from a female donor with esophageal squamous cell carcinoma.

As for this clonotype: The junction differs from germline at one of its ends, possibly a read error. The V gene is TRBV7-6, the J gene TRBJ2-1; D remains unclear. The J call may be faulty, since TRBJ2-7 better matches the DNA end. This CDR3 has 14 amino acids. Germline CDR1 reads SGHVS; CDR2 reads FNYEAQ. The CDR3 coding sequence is TGTGCTAGCAGCTTAGTGTGGCAGGCCTACGAGCAGTACTTC. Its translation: CASSLVWQAYEQYF.

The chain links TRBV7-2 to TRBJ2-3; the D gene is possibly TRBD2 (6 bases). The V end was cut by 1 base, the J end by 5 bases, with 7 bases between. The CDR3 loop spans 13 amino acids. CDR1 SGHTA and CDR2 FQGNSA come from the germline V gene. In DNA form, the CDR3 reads TGTGCCAGCAGCTTAGTGGGGGGAGATACGCAGTATTTT. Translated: CASSLVGGDTQYF. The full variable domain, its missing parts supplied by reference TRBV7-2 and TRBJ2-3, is GAGVSQSPSNKVTEKGKDVELRCDPISGHTALYWYRQSLGQGLEFLIYFQGNSAPDKSGLPSDRFSAERTGGSVSTLTIQRTQQEDSAVYLCASSLVGGDTQYFGPGTRLTVL.

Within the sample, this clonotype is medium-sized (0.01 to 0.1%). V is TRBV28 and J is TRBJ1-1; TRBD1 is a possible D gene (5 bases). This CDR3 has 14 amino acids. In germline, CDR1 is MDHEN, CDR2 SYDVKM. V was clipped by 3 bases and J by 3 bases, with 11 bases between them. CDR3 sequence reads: CASSLSFRDTEAFF. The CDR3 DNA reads TGTGCCAGCAGTTTGTCGTTCAGGGACACTGAAGCTTTCTTT.

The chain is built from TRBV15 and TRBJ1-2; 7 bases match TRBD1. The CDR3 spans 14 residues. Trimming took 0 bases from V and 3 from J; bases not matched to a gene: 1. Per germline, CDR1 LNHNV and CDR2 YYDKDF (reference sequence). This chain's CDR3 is CATSREGGDYGYTF. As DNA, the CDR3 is TGTGCCACCAGCAGAGAAGGGGGCGACTATGGCTACACCTTC.

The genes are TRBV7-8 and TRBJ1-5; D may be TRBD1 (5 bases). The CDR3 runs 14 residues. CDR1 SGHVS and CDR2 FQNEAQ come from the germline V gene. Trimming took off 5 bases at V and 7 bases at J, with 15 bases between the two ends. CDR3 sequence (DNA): TGTGCCAGCAGCCTGACAGAATTAGTCCAGCCCCAGCATTTT. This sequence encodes CASSLTELVQPQHF.

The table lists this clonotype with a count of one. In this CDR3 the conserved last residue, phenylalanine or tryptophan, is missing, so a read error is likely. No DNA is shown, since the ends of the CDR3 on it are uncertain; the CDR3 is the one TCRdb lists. CDR3 residues: CASSLMDRGGYTFGSGQ. The chain combines TRBV7-3 with TRBJ1-1; TRBD1 is taken as the D call from the table, unchecked against the DNA. The germline gives CDR1 SGHTA, CDR2 FQGTGA. Inclusive of both ends, the CDR3 amounts to 17 amino acids.

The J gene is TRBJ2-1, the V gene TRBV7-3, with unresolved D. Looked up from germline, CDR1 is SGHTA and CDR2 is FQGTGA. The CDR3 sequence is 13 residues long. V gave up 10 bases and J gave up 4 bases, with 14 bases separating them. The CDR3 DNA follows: TGTGCCACCGGTAGGGATAGTTACAATGAGCAGTTCTTC. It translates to CATGRDSYNEQFF.

The CDR3 DNA reads as TGTGCCAGCAGAACCACAGAGGACTATGGCTACACCTTC. Protein: CASRTTEDYGYTF. The chain joins TRBV6-1 to TRBJ1-2; D gene uncertain. V lost 6 bases and J 3 bases, leaving 11 bases between the germline ends. This CDR3 contains 13 residues. CDR1 is MNHNS, CDR2 SASEGT, per germline.

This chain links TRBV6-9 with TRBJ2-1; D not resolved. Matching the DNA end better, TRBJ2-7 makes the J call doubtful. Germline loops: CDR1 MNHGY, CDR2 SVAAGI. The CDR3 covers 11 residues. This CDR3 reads CASSDELGQYF. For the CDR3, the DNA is TGTGCCAGCAGCGACGAACTTGGACAGTACTTC.

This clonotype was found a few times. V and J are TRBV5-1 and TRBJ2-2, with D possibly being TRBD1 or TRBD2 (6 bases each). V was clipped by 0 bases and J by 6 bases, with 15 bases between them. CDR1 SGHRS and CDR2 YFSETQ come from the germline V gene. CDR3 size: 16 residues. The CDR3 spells CASSLDGNREAGELFF. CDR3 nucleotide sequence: TGCGCCAGCAGCTTGGACGGAAACAGGGAGGCCGGGGAGCTGTTTTTT. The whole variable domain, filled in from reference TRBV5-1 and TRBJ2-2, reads KAGVTQTPRYLIKTRGQQVTLSCSPISGHRSVSWYQQTPGQGLQFLFEYFSETQRNKGNFPGRFSGRQFSNSRSEMNVSTLELGDSALYLCASSLDGNREAGELFFGEGSRLTVL.

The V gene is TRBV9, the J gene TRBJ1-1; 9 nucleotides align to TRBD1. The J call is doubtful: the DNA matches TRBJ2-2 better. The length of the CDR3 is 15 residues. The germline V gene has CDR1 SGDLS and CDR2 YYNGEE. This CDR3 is CASSADRGGTGELFF. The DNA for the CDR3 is TGTGCCAGCAGCGCGGACAGGGGAGGGACCGGGGAGCTGTTTTTT.

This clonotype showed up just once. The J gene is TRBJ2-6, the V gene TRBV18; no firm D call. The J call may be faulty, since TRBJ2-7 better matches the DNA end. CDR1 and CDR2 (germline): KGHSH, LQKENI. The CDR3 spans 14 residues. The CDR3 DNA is TGTGCCAGCTCAGACAAGGGAAAAGGCTACGAGCAGTACTTC. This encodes CASSDKGKGYEQYF.

CDR3 in DNA: TGTGCCAGCAGCTTAGTTAGGTACGAGCAGTACTTC. This codes for CASSLVRYEQYF. J is TRBJ2-3 and V is TRBV7-2; D unclear. The J call may be in error: the DNA end matches TRBJ2-7 better. Germline values: CDR1 SGHTA, CDR2 FQGNSA. This CDR3 contains 12 residues.

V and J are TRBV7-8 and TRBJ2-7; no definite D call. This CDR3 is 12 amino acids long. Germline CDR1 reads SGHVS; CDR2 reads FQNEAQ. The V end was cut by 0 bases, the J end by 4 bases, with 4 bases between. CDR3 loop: CASSLARYEQYF. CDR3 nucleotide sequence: TGTGCCAGCAGCTTAGCCCGGTACGAGCAGTACTTC.

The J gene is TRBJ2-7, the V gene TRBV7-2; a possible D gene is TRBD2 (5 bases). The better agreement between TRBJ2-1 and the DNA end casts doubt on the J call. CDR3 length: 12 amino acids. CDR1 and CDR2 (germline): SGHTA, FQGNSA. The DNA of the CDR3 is TGTGCCAGCAGCTTAGGGGAGCTTGAGCAGTTCTTC. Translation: CASSLGELEQFF.

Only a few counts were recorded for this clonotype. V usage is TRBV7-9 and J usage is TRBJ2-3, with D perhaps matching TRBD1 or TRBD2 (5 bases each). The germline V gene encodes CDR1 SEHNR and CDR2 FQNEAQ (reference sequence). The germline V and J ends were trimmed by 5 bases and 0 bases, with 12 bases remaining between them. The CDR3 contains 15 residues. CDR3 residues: CASSPRGVSTDTQYF. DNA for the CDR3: TGTGCCAGCAGCCCAAGAGGGGTTAGCACAGATACGCAGTATTTT. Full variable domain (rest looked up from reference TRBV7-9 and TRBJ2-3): DTGVSQNPRHKITKRGQNVTFRCDPISEHNRLYWYRQTLGQGPEFLTYFQNEAQLEKSRLLSDRFSAERPKGSFSTLEIQRTEQGDSAMYLCASSPRGVSTDTQYFGPGTRLTVL.

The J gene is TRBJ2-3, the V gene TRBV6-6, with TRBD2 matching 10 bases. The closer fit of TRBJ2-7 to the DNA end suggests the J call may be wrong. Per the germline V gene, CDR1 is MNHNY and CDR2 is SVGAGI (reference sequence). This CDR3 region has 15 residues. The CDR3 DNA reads TGTGCCAGCAGTGTCGGGACTAGCGTACGCTACGAGCAGTACTTC. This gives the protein CASSVGTSVRYEQYF.

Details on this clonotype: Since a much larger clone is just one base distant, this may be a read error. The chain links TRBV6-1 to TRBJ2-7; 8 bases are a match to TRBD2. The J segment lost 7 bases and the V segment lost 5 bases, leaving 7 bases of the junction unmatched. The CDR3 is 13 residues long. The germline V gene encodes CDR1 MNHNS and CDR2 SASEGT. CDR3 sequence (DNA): TGTGCCAGCAGTCGGCGGGAGGCCGGTGAGCAGTACTTC. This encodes CASSRREAGEQYF.

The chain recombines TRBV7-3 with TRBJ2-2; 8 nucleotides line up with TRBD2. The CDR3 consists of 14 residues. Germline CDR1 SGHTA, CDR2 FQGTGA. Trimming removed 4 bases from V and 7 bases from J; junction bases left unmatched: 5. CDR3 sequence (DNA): TGTGCCAGCAGCTCCGGGGGGGATGGCGGGGAGCTGTTTTTT. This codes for CASSSGGDGGELFF.

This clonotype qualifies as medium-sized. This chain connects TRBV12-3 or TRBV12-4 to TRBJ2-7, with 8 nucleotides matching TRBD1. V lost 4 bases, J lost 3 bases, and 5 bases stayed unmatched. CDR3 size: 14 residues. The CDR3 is CASSSSTGDYEQYF. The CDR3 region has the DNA TGTGCCAGCAGTTCCTCGACAGGGGACTACGAGCAGTACTTC.

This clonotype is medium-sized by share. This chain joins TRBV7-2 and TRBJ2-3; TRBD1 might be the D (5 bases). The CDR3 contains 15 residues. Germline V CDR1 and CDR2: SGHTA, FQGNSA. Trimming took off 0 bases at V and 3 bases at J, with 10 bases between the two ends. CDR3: CASSLALAGTDTQYF. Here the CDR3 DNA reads TGTGCCAGCAGCTTAGCCCTTGCAGGGACAGATACGCAGTATTTT.

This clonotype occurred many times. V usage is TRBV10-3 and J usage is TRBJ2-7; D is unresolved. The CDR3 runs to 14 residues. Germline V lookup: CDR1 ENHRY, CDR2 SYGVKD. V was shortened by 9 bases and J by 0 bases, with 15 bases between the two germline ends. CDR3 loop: CAISTGPNSYEQYF. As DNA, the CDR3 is TGTGCCATTTCAACCGGGCCCAACTCCTACGAGCAGTACTTC.

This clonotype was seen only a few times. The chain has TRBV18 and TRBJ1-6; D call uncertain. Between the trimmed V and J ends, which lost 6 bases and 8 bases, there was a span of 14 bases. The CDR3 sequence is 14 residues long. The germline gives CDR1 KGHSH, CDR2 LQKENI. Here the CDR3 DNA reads TGTGCCAGCTCCCATGCGGAAGTCCATTCACCCCTCCACTTT. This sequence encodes CASSHAEVHSPLHF.

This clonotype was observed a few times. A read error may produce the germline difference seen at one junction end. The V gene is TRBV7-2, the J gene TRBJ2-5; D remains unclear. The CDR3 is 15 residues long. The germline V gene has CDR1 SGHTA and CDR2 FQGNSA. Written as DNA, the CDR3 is TGTGCCAGCAGCGACGGAACTCTTCCTTTTTCACCCCTCCACTTC. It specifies CASSDGTLPFSPLHF.

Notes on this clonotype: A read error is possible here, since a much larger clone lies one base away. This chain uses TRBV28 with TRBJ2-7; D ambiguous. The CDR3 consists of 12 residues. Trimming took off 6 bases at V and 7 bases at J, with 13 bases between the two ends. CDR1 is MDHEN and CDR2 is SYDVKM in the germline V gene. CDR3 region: CASSLPLNEQYF. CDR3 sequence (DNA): TGTGCCAGCAGCCTACCTCTGAATGAGCAGTACTTC.

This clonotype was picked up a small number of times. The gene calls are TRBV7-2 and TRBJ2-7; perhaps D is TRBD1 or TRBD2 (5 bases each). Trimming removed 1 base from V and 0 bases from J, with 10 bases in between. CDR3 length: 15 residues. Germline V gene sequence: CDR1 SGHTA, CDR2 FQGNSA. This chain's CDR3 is CASSLGGTLSYEQYF. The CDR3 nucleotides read TGTGCCAGCAGCTTAGGAGGGACGCTCTCCTACGAGCAGTACTTC. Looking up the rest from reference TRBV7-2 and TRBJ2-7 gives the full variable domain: GAGVSQSPSNKVTEKGKDVELRCDPISGHTALYWYRQSLGQGLEFLIYFQGNSAPDKSGLPSDRFSAERTGGSVSTLTIQRTQQEDSAVYLCASSLGGTLSYEQYFGPGTRLTVT.